This T cell receptor (beta chain) was captured in a study of blood T cells in healthy people across ages. Turning to the study itself: Capture by template switching was about one barcoded beta molecule per two T cells.

Using a J-beta primer mix together with a sample-barcoded 5' primer, a second PCR was run for roughly 7 to 11 cycles. TCRdb redid the calling of the 5' RACE reads with MiXCR, one entry per CDR3 protein. The data hold almost 1 million distinct CDR3 sequences, with just over 50% observed a single time. The CDR3 has 15 residues. Trimming took off 3 bases at V and 7 bases at J, with 16 bases between the two ends. Germline V gives CDR1 LGHNA, CDR2 YSLEER. Sequenced input: blood. This receptor was obtained from a woman aged 55-69 years in good health. The rearrangement uses TRBV4-3 and TRBJ2-1; tentatively, D is TRBD1 or TRBD2 (5 bases each). The CDR3 region is CASSQRYQGVNEQFF. CDR3 bases: TGCGCCAGCAGCCAGAGGTATCAGGGAGTGAATGAGCAGTTCTTC.